This TCR beta chain was recovered during a study of technical replicates of blood from a few donors. Assay used: immunoSEQ multiplex PCR; TCRdb lists only in-frame clones, some missing. The sample lists 50,000 to 80,000 clones, less than 90% seen once, with about 5% in the top ten. Germline assignment: CDR1 MNHEY and CDR2 SVGAGI. CDR3 length: 16 amino acids. Between the trimmed V and J ends, which lost 0 bases and 5 bases, there was a span of 17 bases. This sequence originates from a human donor in good health. Some clones in this sample may be carry-over from other donors' samples. V usage is TRBV6-5 and J usage is TRBJ2-7, with a tentative D call TRBD2 (6 bases). Input material: PBMCs. CDR3 region: CASSYSVGSGVNEQYF. In DNA form, the CDR3 reads TGTGCCAGCAGTTACTCGGTCGGGAGTGGTGTGAACGAGCAGTACTTC.